The rows below give T cell receptor beta chains drawn from one sample of a study of OX40 agonist ivuxolimab in advanced cancers. The method was immunoSEQ multiplex PCR; TCRdb's version includes in-frame clones alone and lacks a portion of them. The sample shows over 40,000 clones, approximately 90% of them seen only once. The specimen was CD4+ or CD8+ T cells sorted from blood, collected in a trial of the OX40 agonist ivuxolimab. The origin of the receptors is an adult with an advanced solid tumor such as melanoma, head and neck, liver or kidney cancer. Both conserved end residues are part of each CDR3. The order of the fields is V gene, J gene, CDR3 length, clone size, D gene, CDR3 protein, CDR3 DNA. D genes are given only for firm matches. Not every row has a clone size; where given, it reads once, few, many or a size class.

v_call: TRBV6-6; j_call: TRBJ2-1; cdr3_length: 15; clone_size: NA; d_call: TRBD2; cdr3_aa: CASTSPSGSYNEQFF; cdr3_nt: TGTGCCAGCACCTCCCCTAGCGGCTCCTACAATGAGCAGTTCTTC
v_call: TRBV7-6; j_call: TRBJ1-1; cdr3_length: 13; clone_size: NA; d_call: NA; cdr3_aa: CASSPTVNTEAFF; cdr3_nt: TGTGCCAGCAGCCCGACAGTGAACACTGAAGCTTTCTTT
v_call: TRBV6-1; j_call: TRBJ2-1; cdr3_length: 13; clone_size: NA; d_call: NA; cdr3_aa: CASSTGVGGEQFF; cdr3_nt: TGTGCCAGCAGTACAGGGGTCGGGGGTGAGCAGTTCTTC
v_call: TRBV28; j_call: TRBJ1-2; cdr3_length: 14; clone_size: NA; d_call: NA; cdr3_aa: CASSLVQGNYGYTF; cdr3_nt: TGTGCCAGCAGTTTAGTCCAGGGTAACTATGGCTACACCTTC
v_call: TRBV6-1; j_call: TRBJ1-3; cdr3_length: 15; clone_size: NA; d_call: NA; cdr3_aa: CASSEVQGSGNTIYF; cdr3_nt: TGTGCCAGCAGTGAAGTCCAAGGGTCGGGAAACACCATATATTTT
v_call: TRBV9; j_call: TRBJ2-7; cdr3_length: 13; clone_size: once; d_call: TRBD1; cdr3_aa: CASSVVTGGEQYF; cdr3_nt: TGTGCCAGCAGCGTAGTAACAGGGGGCGAGCAGTACTTC
v_call: TRBV5-1; j_call: TRBJ2-1; cdr3_length: 12; clone_size: NA; d_call: NA; cdr3_aa: CASSRVGNEQFF; cdr3_nt: TGCGCCAGCAGCCGCGTAGGCAATGAGCAGTTCTTC
v_call: TRBV9; j_call: TRBJ2-2; cdr3_length: 16; clone_size: NA; d_call: TRBD2; cdr3_aa: CASARLAGGKAGELFF; cdr3_nt: TGTGCCAGCGCCAGACTAGCGGGAGGAAAAGCCGGGGAGCTGTTTTTT
v_call: TRBV5-1; j_call: TRBJ2-3; cdr3_length: 16; clone_size: NA; d_call: TRBD1; cdr3_aa: CASSLGRDRVTDTQYF; cdr3_nt: TGCGCCAGCAGCTTGGGCCGGGACAGGGTTACAGATACGCAGTATTTT
v_call: TRBV2; j_call: TRBJ1-1; cdr3_length: 16; clone_size: NA; d_call: NA; cdr3_aa: CASSENSYRMNTEAFF; cdr3_nt: TGTGCCAGCAGTGAAAACAGTTACCGCATGAACACTGAAGCTTTCTTT
v_call: TRBV30; j_call: TRBJ2-2; cdr3_length: 14; clone_size: NA; d_call: TRBD1; cdr3_aa: CARGGQGNTGELFF; cdr3_nt: TGTGCCCGAGGAGGACAGGGTAACACCGGGGAGCTGTTTTTT
v_call: TRBV28; j_call: TRBJ1-5; cdr3_length: 13; clone_size: NA; d_call: NA; cdr3_aa: CASSRTDFSPQHF; cdr3_nt: TGTGCCAGCAGTCGGACAGATTTTTCGCCCCAGCATTTT
v_call: TRBV5-8; j_call: TRBJ2-3; cdr3_length: 15; clone_size: NA; d_call: NA; cdr3_aa: CASSFSAGPLDTQYF; cdr3_nt: TGTGCCAGCAGCTTCTCGGCAGGGCCATTGGATACGCAGTATTTT
v_call: TRBV5-1; j_call: TRBJ1-1; cdr3_length: 17; clone_size: once; d_call: TRBD1; cdr3_aa: CASSLGQGEIEVTEAFF; cdr3_nt: TGCGCCAGCAGCTTGGGACAGGGGGAAATTGAGGTTACTGAAGCTTTCTTT
v_call: TRBV25-1; j_call: TRBJ2-1; cdr3_length: 16; clone_size: NA; d_call: NA; cdr3_aa: CASSEPGGDTYNEQFF; cdr3_nt: TGTGCCAGCAGTGAACCCGGCGGGGATACCTACAATGAGCAGTTCTTC
v_call: TRBV5-1; j_call: TRBJ2-3; cdr3_length: 14; clone_size: NA; d_call: NA; cdr3_aa: CASLGPPRTDTQYF; cdr3_nt: TGCGCCAGCCTCGGGCCACCTCGCACAGATACGCAGTATTTT
v_call: TRBV30; j_call: TRBJ2-7; cdr3_length: 12; clone_size: NA; d_call: NA; cdr3_aa: CAWSLAGYEQYF; cdr3_nt: TGTGCCTGGAGTCTCGCAGGCTACGAGCAGTACTTC
v_call: TRBV7-6; j_call: TRBJ2-7; cdr3_length: 16; clone_size: NA; d_call: NA; cdr3_aa: CASSPSGTQGYFEQYF; cdr3_nt: TGTGCCAGCAGTCCCTCCGGGACCCAGGGGTATTTCGAGCAGTACTTC
v_call: TRBV29-1; j_call: TRBJ1-3; cdr3_length: 14; clone_size: NA; d_call: TRBD1; cdr3_aa: CSVGGQSSGNTIYF; cdr3_nt: TGCAGCGTTGGGGGACAGAGCTCTGGAAACACCATATATTTT
v_call: TRBV19; j_call: TRBJ1-1; cdr3_length: 13; clone_size: few; d_call: NA; cdr3_aa: CASGEVLGTEAFF; cdr3_nt: TGTGCCAGTGGAGAGGTTTTGGGAACTGAAGCTTTCTTT
v_call: TRBV5-1; j_call: TRBJ2-5; cdr3_length: 15; clone_size: NA; d_call: NA; cdr3_aa: CASSLAPGVQETQYF; cdr3_nt: TGCGCCAGCAGCTTGGCCCCAGGCGTCCAAGAGACCCAGTACTTC
v_call: TRBV2; j_call: TRBJ2-1; cdr3_length: 12; clone_size: NA; d_call: TRBD1; cdr3_aa: CASGQGGNEQFF; cdr3_nt: TGTGCCAGTGGACAGGGCGGTAATGAGCAGTTCTTC
v_call: TRBV6-1; j_call: TRBJ2-7; cdr3_length: 15; clone_size: NA; d_call: TRBD2; cdr3_aa: CASSADVGRALKQYF; cdr3_nt: TGTGCCAGCAGTGCCGATGTGGGGAGGGCCCTCAAGCAGTACTTC
v_call: TRBV6-5; j_call: TRBJ2-5; cdr3_length: 16; clone_size: NA; d_call: TRBD2; cdr3_aa: CASSYGVGSGRETQYF; cdr3_nt: TGTGCCAGCAGTTACGGGGTCGGTAGCGGGAGAGAGACCCAGTACTTC
v_call: TRBV7-9; j_call: TRBJ2-5; cdr3_length: 14; clone_size: NA; d_call: NA; cdr3_aa: CASSLSGPGLEQYF; cdr3_nt: TGTGCCAGCAGCTTATCCGGTCCAGGATTAGAGCAGTACTTC
v_call: TRBV6-1; j_call: TRBJ1-5; cdr3_length: 14; clone_size: once; d_call: NA; cdr3_aa: CASSVGVSNQPQHF; cdr3_nt: TGTGCCAGCAGTGTGGGGGTAAGCAATCAGCCCCAGCATTTT
v_call: TRBV4-1; j_call: TRBJ2-3; cdr3_length: 13; clone_size: once; d_call: NA; cdr3_aa: CASSQDGADTQYF; cdr3_nt: TGCGCCAGCAGCCAAGACGGCGCAGATACGCAGTATTTT
v_call: TRBV11-2; j_call: TRBJ2-7; cdr3_length: 17; clone_size: NA; d_call: NA; cdr3_aa: CASSLGQGRGAQTEQYF; cdr3_nt: TGTGCCAGCAGCTTAGGACAAGGACGCGGGGCTCAGACCGAGCAGTACTTC
v_call: TRBV19; j_call: TRBJ1-5; cdr3_length: 15; clone_size: few; d_call: TRBD1; cdr3_aa: CASSPSGQNNQPQHF; cdr3_nt: TGTGCCAGTAGTCCCTCGGGACAGAATAATCAGCCCCAGCATTTT
v_call: TRBV2; j_call: TRBJ1-1; cdr3_length: 14; clone_size: few; d_call: NA; cdr3_aa: CASSVRQMNTEAFF; cdr3_nt: TGTGCCAGCAGTGTGAGACAAATGAACACTGAAGCTTTCTTT
v_call: TRBV2; j_call: TRBJ1-5; cdr3_length: 14; clone_size: NA; d_call: NA; cdr3_aa: CASSYRQGNQPQHF; cdr3_nt: TGTGCCAGCAGCTACCGACAGGGCAATCAGCCCCAGCATTTT
v_call: TRBV10-3; j_call: TRBJ1-2; cdr3_length: 13; clone_size: NA; d_call: NA; cdr3_aa: CAISRDRSDGYTF; cdr3_nt: TGTGCCATCAGCCGGGACCGATCTGATGGCTACACCTTC
v_call: TRBV27; j_call: TRBJ2-6; cdr3_length: 15; clone_size: NA; d_call: NA; cdr3_aa: CASSSRSSGANVLTF; cdr3_nt: TGTGCCAGCAGTTCCAGGAGCTCTGGGGCCAACGTCCTGACTTTC
v_call: TRBV7-8; j_call: TRBJ1-4; cdr3_length: 15; clone_size: NA; d_call: NA; cdr3_aa: CASRREGGLNEKLFF; cdr3_nt: TGTGCCAGCAGACGAGAAGGGGGTCTTAATGAAAAACTGTTTTTT
v_call: TRBV30; j_call: TRBJ1-1; cdr3_length: 13; clone_size: NA; d_call: NA; cdr3_aa: CAWMRDMNTEAFF; cdr3_nt: TGTGCCTGGATGCGGGACATGAACACTGAAGCTTTCTTT